The 23 T cell receptor beta chains presented below share a single source sample, sequenced in a study of T cells in Graves' hyperthyroidism and ophthalmopathy. There were TCR beta CDR3 regions amplified from RNA transcripts. TCR CDR3 underwent first-round RT-PCR with the HTBI primer set. TCRdb processed the multiplex PCR reads anew with MiXCR; each CDR3 protein has one entry. The sample consists of more than 350,000 distinct CDR3 sequences, 13% to 15% of them appearing once. Sequencing input: blood. The receptors were sampled from a woman in her fifties or sixties with Graves' ophthalmopathy.

There are many counts of this clonotype. This rearrangement joins TRBV2 to TRBJ2-3, with a tentative D call TRBD2 (7 bases). The CDR3 covers 15 residues. Deletions cut 5 bases from V and 3 bases from J, with 15 bases between. Per the germline V gene, CDR1 is SNHLY and CDR2 is FYNNEI. CDR3 amino acids: CASSPEGGRTDTQYF. The CDR3, as DNA: TGTGCCAGCAGTCCCGAGGGGGGGCGGACAGATACGCAGTATTTT.

The V gene is TRBV5-1, the J gene TRBJ2-2, with 12 bases that match TRBD2. The CDR3 is 19 residues long. V shed 4 bases and J 0 bases; nucleotides not matched to a gene: 10. The germline CDR1 and CDR2 sequences are SGHRS and YFSETQ. The DNA of the CDR3 is TGCGCCAGCAGCCCGAAACTAGCGGGAGGTCACGCGAACACCGGGGAGCTGTTTTTT. Translated, it gives CASSPKLAGGHANTGELFF.

This clonotype was counted at least ten times. The chain links TRBV12-3 or TRBV12-4 to TRBJ2-3; maybe TRBD1 (5 bases). The CDR3 length is 15 residues. V was clipped by 8 bases and J by 2 bases, with 17 bases between them. The CDR3 protein is CASEGGRVPTDTQYF. The CDR3 DNA reads TGTGCCAGCGAAGGTGGCAGGGTCCCCACAGATACGCAGTATTTT.

In this sample, this clonotype turned up many times. This rearrangement joins TRBV3-1 to TRBJ2-5; no clear D gene. Trimming removed 10 bases from V and 5 bases from J, with 14 bases in between. Germline loops: CDR1 LGHDT, CDR2 YNNKEL (reference sequence). The CDR3 length is 12 residues. CDR3 in amino acids: CATAPVGETQYF. The CDR3 DNA reads as TGTGCCACCGCCCCAGTGGGGGAGACCCAGTACTTC.

Notes on this clonotype: A much larger clone lies a single base off, so this may be a read error. The chain joins TRBV30 to TRBJ1-2; D may be TRBD1 (5 bases). Trimming stripped 1 base from V and 2 bases from J, with 11 bases between. The CDR3 is 14 residues long. Looked up from germline, CDR1 is GTSNPN and CDR2 is SVGIG (reference sequence). CDR3 sequence (DNA): TGTGCCTGGAGTGCCTGGCGGGGCAACTATGGCTACACCTTC. Its protein is CAWSAWRGNYGYTF.

This clonotype has ten or more counts. The chain carries TRBV7-9 and TRBJ2-7; TRBD1 is a possible D gene (5 bases). Germline loops: CDR1 SEHNR, CDR2 FQNEAQ (reference sequence). The CDR3 contains 13 residues. V dropped 5 bases and J dropped 1 base, with 9 bases sitting between them. The CDR3 spells CASSQDTSYEQYF. The CDR3 bases are TGTGCCAGCAGCCAGGACACTTCCTACGAGCAGTACTTC.

This clonotype was counted many times. The CDR3 DNA reads as TGCGCCAGCAGCTCGGGACTAGCGGGAGGTCGAGGCACAGATACGCAGTATTTT. Translated, it gives CASSSGLAGGRGTDTQYF. The genes are TRBV5-1 and TRBJ2-3; 15 bases align to TRBD2. The junction had 6 bases not matched to a gene; V was cut back by 3 bases and J by 1 base. The V gene's germline CDR1 is SGHRS and CDR2 YFSETQ. CDR3 length: 18 amino acids.

The V call is TRBV9, the J call TRBJ2-3; D possibly corresponds to TRBD1 (6 bases). This CDR3 has 15 residues. The V end lost 0 bases, the J end lost 1 base, and 9 bases lay between the germline ends. Germline loops: CDR1 SGDLS, CDR2 YYNGEE. CDR3 loop: CASSVAGDRTDTQYF. The CDR3 DNA is TGTGCCAGCAGCGTAGCAGGGGACCGCACAGATACGCAGTATTTT.

This clonotype was seen ten or more times. Written as DNA, the CDR3 is TGTGCCAGCAGTCCGACAGGGGGGTTTCAGCCCCAGCATTTT. Amino acid sequence: CASSPTGGFQPQHF. The chain recombines TRBV6-1 with TRBJ1-5; 9 bases line up with TRBD1. There are 14 residues in the CDR3. V shed 5 bases, J shed 6 bases, and the junction held 5 bases outside the gene matches. CDR1 and CDR2 from the germline V gene are MNHNS and SASEGT.

This clonotype was picked up many times. V usage is TRBV20-1 and J usage is TRBJ2-7, with D possibly being TRBD2 (6 bases). The V gene lost 5 bases and the J gene lost 7 bases, with 18 bases spanning the gap. CDR3 length: 13 residues. The germline CDR1 and CDR2 sequences are DFQATT and SNEGSKA (reference sequence). The CDR3 coding sequence is TGCAGTGCTGGTCCTTCTAGCGCGAGAGAGCAGTACTTC. Translating it yields CSAGPSSAREQYF.

This clonotype was detected ten times or more. This rearrangement joins TRBV28 to TRBJ2-7; D could derive from TRBD1 or TRBD2 (5 bases each). Trimming pared 6 bases from V and 0 bases from J, leaving 15 bases between. The CDR3 sequence is 15 residues long. CDR1 is MDHEN, CDR2 SYDVKM, per germline. In DNA form, the CDR3 reads TGTGCCAGCAGATCCACGGGACGCAGCTCCTACGAGCAGTACTTC. Encoded protein: CASRSTGRSSYEQYF.

This clonotype was picked up a small number of times. V gene TRBV20-1 combines with J gene TRBJ2-7; 8 nucleotides line up with TRBD2. The germline CDR1 and CDR2 sequences are DFQATT and SNEGSKA (reference sequence). V gave up 5 bases and J gave up 6 bases; unmatched junction bases: 3. The CDR3 runs to 11 residues. As DNA, the CDR3 is TGCAGTGCTCAGCGGGAGATCGAGCAGTACTTC. This gives the protein CSAQREIEQYF.

There are a few counts of this clonotype. The J gene is TRBJ1-3, the V gene TRBV7-2; tentatively, D is TRBD1 (6 bases). Per the germline V gene, CDR1 is SGHTA and CDR2 is FQGNSA. V dropped 5 bases and J dropped 3 bases, with 8 bases sitting between them. The CDR3 loop spans 13 amino acids. The CDR3 sequence: CASSKGHGNTIYF. The CDR3 DNA is TGTGCCAGCAGCAAGGGACATGGAAACACCATATATTTT.

This clonotype was observed many times. The V gene is TRBV12-3 or TRBV12-4, the J gene TRBJ2-5; TRBD2 aligns across 7 bases. V was clipped by 6 bases and J by 1 base; unmatched bases: 11. The CDR3 sequence is 16 residues long. For the CDR3, the DNA is TGTGCCAGCAGCCTAAGTGGGGGGGTGGTCCAAGAGACCCAGTACTTC. Translating gives CASSLSGGVVQETQYF.

About this clonotype itself: With a much larger clone just one base away, this may be a read error. V gene TRBV10-2 combines with J gene TRBJ2-3; 8 positions agree with TRBD2. With V trimmed by 3 bases and J by 3 bases, 2 bases remained unmatched. Germline CDR1 WSHSY, CDR2 SAAADI. The CDR3 is 14 amino acids. The CDR3 region is CASSERGRTDTQYF. CDR3 in DNA: TGCGCCAGCAGTGAACGCGGGAGGACAGATACGCAGTATTTT.

This clonotype was detected only a few times. This chain's CDR3 is CSASVEAGTTLYGYTF. CDR3 sequence (DNA): TGCAGTGCTAGTGTGGAAGCAGGCACGACCCTCTATGGCTACACCTTC. This rearrangement joins TRBV20-1 to TRBJ1-2; the D is unclear. The CDR3 has 16 residues. Germline CDR1 is DFQATT and CDR2 is SNEGSKA (reference sequence). The V end was cut by 3 bases, the J end by 4 bases, with 21 bases between.

This clonotype was recorded at least ten times. The rearrangement uses TRBV6-1 and TRBJ2-7; no firm D call. The V end lost 0 bases, the J end lost 3 bases, and 15 bases lay between the germline ends. The CDR3 length is 16 residues. The germline V gene encodes CDR1 MNHNS and CDR2 SASEGT. The CDR3 region is CASSEATTFTLYEQYF. CDR3 bases: TGTGCCAGCAGTGAAGCCACGACCTTCACTCTCTACGAGCAGTACTTC.

This clonotype was seen at least ten times. This sequence joins TRBV20-1 and TRBJ2-2; D uncertain. The ends were cut back, 3 bases at V and 5 bases at J, with 10 bases in the middle. This CDR3 comprises 13 residues. Germline V CDR1 and CDR2: DFQATT, SNEGSKA (reference sequence). This CDR3 is CSASGHGTGELFF. The CDR3 DNA follows: TGCAGTGCTAGTGGGCATGGTACCGGGGAGCTGTTTTTT.

The CDR3 DNA follows: TGTGCCAGCAGCCAAGCAGGAACAGGGGTTTATGGCTACACCTTC. It is translated as CASSQAGTGVYGYTF. The rearrangement links TRBV4-2 to TRBJ1-2; 7 bases map to TRBD1. Germline CDR1 is LGHNA and CDR2 is YNFKEQ. The CDR3 is 15 amino acids. Germline trimming cut 1 base from V and 5 bases from J; bases unmatched to any gene: 7.

This sequence joins TRBV6-1 and TRBJ2-2; perhaps TRBD2 as D (5 bases). CDR1 is MNHNS and CDR2 is SASEGT in the germline V gene. Trimming cost V 8 bases and J 1 base, with 8 bases left between them. The CDR3 has 13 residues. The CDR3 DNA is TGTGCCAGCGCCGAGGGGAACACCGGGGAGCTGTTTTTT. Translating it yields CASAEGNTGELFF.

This clonotype was observed at least ten times. The chain carries TRBV10-3 and TRBJ2-1; 8 bases line up with TRBD2. CDR1 is ENHRY and CDR2 is SYGVKD in the germline V gene. After removal of 2 bases from V and 7 bases from J, the junction contained 7 bases not matched to a gene. This CDR3 has 15 residues. CDR3 loop: CAISEPAGVRNEQFF. The DNA of the CDR3 is TGTGCCATCAGTGAGCCAGCGGGAGTGCGGAATGAGCAGTTCTTC.

This clonotype was detected ten times or more. This rearrangement joins TRBV11-2 to TRBJ2-1; D unclear. The germline gives CDR1 SGHAT, CDR2 FQNNGV. V was trimmed by 0 bases and J by 5 bases, leaving 8 bases between them. The CDR3 is 14 amino acids. The DNA for the CDR3 is TGTGCCAGCAGCTTAGACCTGGTGAACAATGAGCAGTTCTTC. This sequence encodes CASSLDLVNNEQFF.

This clonotype showed up just a few times. This chain uses TRBV6-6 with TRBJ1-3; D not resolved. Germline CDR1 and CDR2: MNHNY and SVGAGI (reference sequence). Trimming cost V 2 bases and J 0 bases, with 5 bases left between them. The length of the CDR3 is 14 residues. CDR3 nucleotide sequence: TGTGCCAGCAGTTACCCAGACTCTGGAAACACCATATATTTT. As protein: CASSYPDSGNTIYF.